Following are 16 T cell receptor beta chains from one sample sequenced in a study of blood T cell repertoires in COVID-19 (TCRdb year 2020). Libraries were prepared through the immunoSEQ multiplex PCR assay. TCRdb holds this immuneACCESS table with in-frame rearrangements only. Some clones are missing; in checked studies, unresolved V genes explain under half, and the rest has no known cause. The sample table shows approximately 97,000 clones, and 75% to 95% are seen once. 4.2% of the sample lies in the top ten. Sequencing was done on a sample of peripheral blood. The receptor source for this set is a man younger than 35 with acute or convalescent COVID-19.

The chain combines TRBV7-2 with TRBJ2-5, with D possibly TRBD2 on 6 matching bases. The CDR3 is 13 residues long. Trimming took 2 bases from V and 3 from J, leaving 7 bases between them. In germline, CDR1 is SGHTA, CDR2 FQGNSA. The CDR3 DNA is TGTGCCAGCAGCTTATGGGGGGAAGAGACCCAGTACTTC. The encoded protein is CASSLWGEETQYF.

V is TRBV30 and J is TRBJ2-5; possible D gene TRBD2, 5 bases. V was pared by 2 bases and J by 5 bases, with 9 bases between. The length of the CDR3 is 12 residues. The germline V gene has CDR1 GTSNPN and CDR2 SVGIG (reference sequence). This chain's CDR3 is CAWSSRGETQYF. Here the CDR3 DNA reads TGTGCCTGGAGTTCCAGAGGGGAGACCCAGTACTTC.

This chain connects TRBV25-1 to TRBJ2-2, with 12 bases matching TRBD1. CDR1 is MGHDK and CDR2 is SYGVNS in the germline V gene. The CDR3 runs 17 residues. V lost 2 bases, J lost 5 bases, and 6 bases stayed unmatched. The CDR3 reads CASSEGGTGGMTGELFF. CDR3 bases: TGTGCCAGCAGTGAAGGGGGGACAGGGGGCATGACCGGGGAGCTGTTTTTT.

The chain uses TRBV21-1 and TRBJ2-5; TRBD2 is taken as the D call from the table, unchecked against the DNA. TRBV21-1 is given as a pseudogene. This CDR3 contains 16 residues. The CDR3 spells CASSKKRWSHQETQYF. The CDR3 nucleotides are TGTGCCAGCAGCAAAAAGAGGTGGAGCCACCAAGAGACCCAGTACTTC.

The V gene is TRBV6-5, the J gene TRBJ2-7; 8 bases match TRBD1. Looked up from germline, CDR1 is MNHEY and CDR2 is SVGAGI. The V and J ends lost 7 bases and 3 bases, in that order; junction bases with no gene match: 11. The CDR3 sequence is 15 residues long. The CDR3 sequence is CASTPRGDRNYEQYF. CDR3 DNA: TGTGCCAGCACCCCCAGGGGGGACAGGAACTACGAGCAGTACTTC.

The rearrangement links TRBV6-5 to TRBJ2-3; 8 bases match TRBD1. The CDR3 is made up of 14 amino acids. The V segment lost 7 bases and the J segment 1 base; nucleotides outside the gene matches: 4. Germline V lookup: CDR1 MNHEY, CDR2 SVGAGI. DNA of the CDR3: TGTGCCAGCAAACCGGGACAGGGCACAGATACGCAGTATTTT. Protein product: CASKPGQGTDTQYF.

The chain recombines TRBV19 with TRBJ1-5, with D unclear. V lost 6 bases and J lost 2, with 5 bases in between. The CDR3 loop spans 12 amino acids. Germline CDR1 is LNHDA and CDR2 is SQIVND (reference sequence). In DNA form, the CDR3 reads TGTGCCAGTAGGTCCGGCAATCAGCCCCAGCATTTT. Its protein is CASRSGNQPQHF.

V is TRBV12-5 and J is TRBJ1-1, with 9 bases fitting TRBD1. The trim removed 1 base at V and 5 bases at J, leaving 11 bases unmatched. The CDR3 contains 17 residues. CDR1 LGHNT and CDR2 FRNRAP come from the germline V gene. In nucleotides, the CDR3 is TGTGCTAGTGGTTTGGACTTGGACAGGGGAGTACGGACTGAAGCTTTCTTT. Protein: CASGLDLDRGVRTEAFF.

The chain combines TRBV19 with TRBJ1-5, with 10 nucleotides matching TRBD1. Germline values: CDR1 LNHDA, CDR2 SQIVND (reference sequence). The junction had 12 bases not matched to a gene; V was cut back by 3 bases and J by 1 base. The CDR3 is 19 residues long. This CDR3 reads CASSIRTGGHGSSNQPQHF. CDR3 nucleotides: TGTGCCAGTAGTATTCGGACAGGGGGTCACGGATCGAGCAATCAGCCCCAGCATTTT.

This clone was seen more than once but under ten times. This chain joins TRBV5-5 and TRBJ1-2; D possibly corresponds to TRBD1 (5 bases). CDR1 is SGHKS and CDR2 is YYEKEE in the germline V gene (reference sequence). V lost 3 bases and J lost 2, with 14 bases in between. This CDR3 comprises 15 residues. CDR3 nucleotide sequence: TGTGCCAGCAGCTCGCAGGGTATGTTCAACTATGGCTACACCTTC. The encoded protein is CASSSQGMFNYGYTF.

The genes are TRBV3-1 (or the pseudogene TRBV3-2) and TRBJ2-1, with D hard to call. This CDR3 has 13 residues. V dropped 3 bases and J dropped 2 bases, with 5 bases sitting between them. Germline values: CDR1 LGHDT, CDR2 YNNKEL (reference sequence). The CDR3 loop reads CASSQSAYNEQFF. Written as DNA, the CDR3 is TGTGCCAGCAGCCAGTCGGCCTACAATGAGCAGTTCTTC.

The rearrangement uses TRBV18 and TRBJ1-1, with D perhaps matching TRBD1 (6 bases). CDR3 length equals 19 residues. CDR1 is KGHSH and CDR2 is LQKENI in the germline V gene. V lost 3 bases and J 6 bases, leaving 29 bases between the germline ends. CDR3 sequence: CASSPFLGASSTKGAEAFF. Here the CDR3 DNA reads TGTGCCAGCTCACCGTTTCTTGGGGCCTCCTCCACAAAGGGGGCTGAAGCTTTCTTT.

The J gene is TRBJ1-1, the V gene TRBV19, with D unclear. Germline V lookup: CDR1 LNHDA, CDR2 SQIVND (reference sequence). The CDR3 extends over 14 amino acids. Trimming took off 1 base at V and 5 bases at J, with 11 bases between the two ends. CDR3 DNA: TGTGCCAGTAGTATAGTCACGGGTGGGACTGAAGCTTTCTTT. Its protein product is CASSIVTGGTEAFF.

The chain carries TRBV27 and TRBJ2-1, with 9 bases fitting TRBD1. The CDR3 has 14 residues. The V and J ends lost 7 bases and 7 bases, in that order; junction bases with no gene match: 8. CDR1 and CDR2 (germline): MNHEY, SMNVEV (reference sequence). CDR3 sequence: CASTAQGALNEQFF. The CDR3 region has the DNA TGTGCCAGCACTGCACAGGGGGCGTTGAATGAGCAGTTCTTC.

V usage is TRBV10-1 and J usage is TRBJ2-7; 9 nucleotides match TRBD1. CDR3 size: 13 residues. The germline CDR1 and CDR2 sequences are WNHNN and SYGVQD (reference sequence). J was trimmed by 6 bases and V by 2 bases; bases with no gene match: 2. The CDR3 DNA sequence: TGCGCCAGCAGTGAGCGGACAGGGGCCGAGCAGTACTTC. It yields the protein CASSERTGAEQYF.

This clone has only a few counts. Here the CDR3 reads CAWRGQGWANEQFF. The CDR3 DNA is TGTGCCTGGAGGGGACAGGGTTGGGCCAATGAGCAGTTCTTC. This chain links TRBV30 with TRBJ2-1; 9 nucleotides line up with TRBD1. J was trimmed by 6 bases and V by 3 bases; bases with no gene match: 6. The germline V gene has CDR1 GTSNPN and CDR2 SVGIG (reference sequence). CDR3 length: 14 residues.